The 3 T cell receptor beta chains given below trace back to one sample, sequenced in a study of shared clonotypes between healthy human individuals. In the naive CD8 group, cells lacked CD45RO and were positively selected for CCR7, so terminally differentiated effector memory CD45RA+ cells were left out. Measured with immunoSEQ multiplex PCR; TCRdb has only the in-frame clones, and not every one. Among a few million clones listed, about 94% were seen once. The sample consisted of naive CD8+ T cells from PBMCs. All receptors derive from a man between 18 and 35 years old in good health. Some clones in this sample may be carry-over from other donors' samples.

The rearrangement links TRBV6-5 to TRBJ1-1, with D perhaps matching TRBD1 (6 bases). The CDR3 loop spans 13 amino acids. V was clipped by 5 bases and J by 11 bases, with 18 bases between them. CDR1 and CDR2 from the germline V gene are MNHEY and SVGAGI. This CDR3 reads CASSVPGTRKAFF. CDR3 nucleotides: TGTGCCAGCAGTGTCCCCGGGACAAGGAAGGCTTTCTTT.

CDR3: CASSEEDRVADTQYF. Here the CDR3 DNA reads TGTGCCAGCAGTGAAGAGGACAGGGTGGCAGATACGCAGTATTTT. The rearrangement joins TRBV2 to TRBJ2-3, with 8 bases matching TRBD1. This CDR3 is built from 15 residues. V was pared by 1 base and J by 4 bases, with 4 bases of the junction left unmatched. CDR1 and CDR2 (germline): SNHLY, FYNNEI.

As concerns this clone: The sample holds other DNA sequences that translate to the same CDR3. The chain couples TRBV28 to TRBJ1-1; D call uncertain. The V end lost 3 bases, the J end lost 1 base, and 3 bases lay between the germline ends. This CDR3 contains 12 residues. Germline V gene sequence: CDR1 MDHEN, CDR2 SYDVKM. For the CDR3, the DNA is TGTGCCAGCAGTTTTGAGAACACTGAAGCTTTCTTT. It is translated as CASSFENTEAFF.